The 26 T cell receptor beta chains below come from one sample, sequenced in a study of cytomegalovirus exposure and HLA in healthy donors. A multiplex PCR was run with 60 Vbeta primers and 13 Jbeta primers. Clones were sequenced by immunoSEQ multiplex PCR, and TCRdb holds only the in-frame ones, with some missing. This table holds 200,000 or so clones, approximately 80% found once. The sequencing sample was made of PBMCs. All receptors derive from a man aged 25-45 years in good health and CMV-seronegative.

The chain uses TRBV29-1 and TRBJ2-2, with TRBD1 identical over 7 bases. Germline-derived CDR1 and CDR2 are SQVTM and ANQGSEA. The CDR3 contains 14 residues. J gave up 0 bases and V 4 bases, and 2 bases lay outside the gene matches. Written as DNA, the CDR3 is TGCAGCGTTGGGACAGGATCGAACACCGGGGAGCTGTTTTTT. This translates into CSVGTGSNTGELFF.

The DNA of the CDR3 is TGTGCCACCAGCAGAGATCTCCCAGGTAGCACAGATACGCAGTATTTT. Amino acids: CATSRDLPGSTDTQYF. The chain is built from TRBV15 and TRBJ2-3; D remains unclear. Germline V lookup: CDR1 LNHNV, CDR2 YYDKDF (reference sequence). Between the trimmed V and J ends, which lost 0 bases and 0 bases, there was a span of 10 bases. The CDR3 is made up of 16 amino acids. Variable domain in full (rest from reference TRBV15 and TRBJ2-3): DAMVIQNPRYQVTQFGKPVTLSCSQTLNHNVMYWYQQKSSQAPKLLFHYYDKDFNNEADTPDNFQSRRPNTSFCFLDIRSPGLGDTAMYLCATSRDLPGSTDTQYFGPGTRLTVL.

The chain carries TRBV12-5 and TRBJ2-1, with D possibly TRBD1 on 6 matching bases. Germline CDR1 is LGHNT and CDR2 is FRNRAP. Trimming pared 6 bases from V and 4 bases from J, leaving 10 bases between. The CDR3 is 13 amino acids. The CDR3 reads CASGHGQYNEQFF. In DNA, the CDR3 is TGTGCTAGTGGACACGGACAGTACAATGAGCAGTTCTTC.

The table lists this clone with a few counts. The genes are TRBV18 and TRBJ1-3; D not resolved. CDR3 size: 16 residues. V shed 0 bases and J shed 5 bases, with 14 bases lying between them. Germline V lookup: CDR1 KGHSH, CDR2 LQKENI. CDR3 nucleotide sequence: TGTGCCAGCTCACCACCGGCGGGTAATCCAAGAAACACCATATATTTT. The encoded protein is CASSPPAGNPRNTIYF.

Only a few counts were recorded for this clone. The V call is TRBV28, the J call TRBJ2-7; D is possibly TRBD1 (5 bases). V was pared by 6 bases and J by 1 base, with 10 bases between. The CDR3 spans 13 residues. Germline CDR1 and CDR2: MDHEN and SYDVKM. CDR3: CASRKRQSYEQYF. The CDR3 DNA follows: TGTGCCAGCAGAAAACGACAGTCCTACGAGCAGTACTTC.

The chain is built from TRBV19 and TRBJ1-4, with D maybe TRBD1 (6 bases). Trimming cost V 5 bases and J 6 bases, with 13 bases left between them. Germline V gene data show CDR1 as LNHDA and CDR2 as SQIVND (reference sequence). There are 14 residues in the CDR3. In nucleotides, the CDR3 is TGTGCCAGTAGTGCCAAAAACAGGGATGAAAAACTGTTTTTT. This codes for CASSAKNRDEKLFF.

This chain connects TRBV27 to TRBJ1-2; unclear D gene. The CDR3 runs 16 residues. Trimming removed 3 bases at V and 2 bases at J, with 16 bases between. Germline V gene data show CDR1 as MNHEY and CDR2 as SMNVEV (reference sequence). This CDR3 reads CASSLSVRFLNYGYTF. DNA for the CDR3: TGTGCCAGCAGTTTGAGTGTCAGGTTCCTCAACTATGGCTACACCTTC.

V is TRBV28 and J is TRBJ2-3, with TRBD2 matching over 14 bases. The CDR3 totals 17 residues. With 5 bases clipped from V and 6 bases from J, the junction kept 10 bases outside the gene matches. Germline CDR1 MDHEN, CDR2 SYDVKM. The CDR3 sequence: CASSPRLAGGHLDTQYF. For the CDR3, the DNA is TGTGCCAGCAGTCCTCGACTAGCGGGGGGGCATTTGGATACGCAGTATTTT.

V gene TRBV13 combines with J gene TRBJ2-2, with a possible D match to TRBD1 (5 bases). V was cut by 5 bases and J by 4 bases, with 17 bases left in between. Germline V gene data show CDR1 as PRHDT and CDR2 as FYEKMQ (reference sequence). CDR3 length: 16 residues. CDR3 DNA sequence: TGTGCCAGCAGCCCACCCGCAGGGCTGGGCACCGGGGAGCTGTTTTTT. Encoded protein: CASSPPAGLGTGELFF.

This clone has just one count. The gene calls are TRBV27 and TRBJ1-2; TRBD1 might be the D (6 bases). CDR3 length: 11 amino acids. Germline values: CDR1 MNHEY, CDR2 SMNVEV (reference sequence). The V and J ends lost 6 bases and 7 bases respectively, with 9 bases between them. The CDR3 protein is CASSRGGGYTF. The CDR3 nucleotides read TGTGCCAGCAGCCGAGGGGGTGGCTACACCTTC.

The chain has TRBV9 and TRBJ2-5; 10 positions agree with TRBD1. The CDR3 has 18 residues. The junction had 14 bases not matched to a gene; V was cut back by 2 bases and J by 4 bases. From germline, CDR1 is SGDLS and CDR2 YYNGEE. The CDR3 is CASSVTGTGVHERETQYF. DNA for the CDR3: TGTGCCAGCAGCGTGACCGGGACAGGGGTACATGAGCGAGAGACCCAGTACTTC.

This chain joins TRBV28 and TRBJ1-2; D perhaps matches TRBD1 (5 bases). The CDR3 totals 13 residues. Trimming cost V 6 bases and J 9 bases, with 17 bases left between them. CDR1 and CDR2 from the germline V gene are MDHEN and SYDVKM. CDR3 sequence: CASREGRGIRYTF. The CDR3 region has the DNA TGTGCCAGCAGAGAAGGGCGGGGGATCCGCTACACCTTC.

The chain couples TRBV4-1 to TRBJ2-7; a possible D gene is TRBD2 (7 bases). Germline CDR1 is MGHRA and CDR2 is YSYEKL. This CDR3 has 15 residues. V was cut by 4 bases and J by 2 bases, with 15 bases left in between. The CDR3 reads CASSLERGGAYEQYF. As DNA, the CDR3 is TGCGCCAGCAGCCTTGAGAGGGGGGGCGCCTACGAGCAGTACTTC.

The chain employs TRBV2 and TRBJ1-2; D perhaps matches TRBD1 (5 bases). This CDR3 has 13 residues. The germline V gene encodes CDR1 SNHLY and CDR2 FYNNEI. Trimming removed 3 bases at V and 14 bases at J, with 19 bases between. The DNA of the CDR3 is TGTGCCAGCAGTGACTCAGGGCGGACCGGCAAAACCTTC. Translation: CASSDSGRTGKTF.

In its sample, this clone was seen a few times. This rearrangement joins TRBV15 to TRBJ2-5; 13 bases fit TRBD2. Germline-derived CDR1 and CDR2 are LNHNV and YYDKDF (reference sequence). CDR3 length: 14 residues. The junction had 4 bases not matched to a gene; V was cut back by 8 bases and J by 4 bases. In DNA form, the CDR3 reads TGTGCCACCCGACTAGCGGGGGGCGCAGAGACCCAGTACTTC. Translation: CATRLAGGAETQYF.

The gene calls are TRBV2 and TRBJ2-3, with 8 bases matching TRBD2. The CDR3 is 15 amino acids. Germline V CDR1 and CDR2: SNHLY, FYNNEI. The V gene end was trimmed by 4 bases and the J gene end by 0 bases; junction bases not matched to a gene: 3. CDR3 nucleotides: TGTGCCAGCAGTGCGGGGGGGGCTAGCACAGATACGCAGTATTTT. This codes for CASSAGGASTDTQYF.

In its sample, this clone was seen a few times. The V call is TRBV19, the J call TRBJ1-2; D perhaps matches TRBD1 (6 bases). The CDR3 is 14 amino acids. CDR1 is LNHDA and CDR2 is SQIVND in the germline V gene (reference sequence). The V end was cut by 6 bases, the J end by 7 bases, with 18 bases between. CDR3: CASRGRGGTTGYTF. CDR3 in DNA: TGTGCCAGTAGGGGCAGGGGTGGAACGACTGGCTACACCTTC. The variable domain in full, with the rest retrieved from reference TRBV19 and TRBJ1-2, is DGGITQSPKYLFRKEGQNVTLSCEQNLNHDAMYWYRQDPGQGLRLIYYSQIVNDFQKGDIAEGYSVSREKKESFPLTVTSAQKNPTAFYLCASRGRGGTTGYTFGSGTRLTVV.

A few counts support this clone. The chain employs TRBV21-1 and TRBJ2-2; the tabulated D call, TRBD1, remains unverified against the DNA. TRBV21-1 is reported as a pseudogene. The CDR3 covers 15 residues. The CDR3 DNA follows: TGTGCCAGCAGCAAAGGGGACAAGGGGTCTCGAAGGATGTTTTTT. Amino acids: CASSKGDKGSRRMFF.

The chain carries TRBV6-1 and TRBJ1-1; D unresolved. V was clipped by 5 bases and J by 4 bases, with 8 bases between them. The V gene's germline CDR1 is MNHNS and CDR2 SASEGT. The length of the CDR3 is 12 residues. CDR3 residues: CASSSWPTEAFF. CDR3 sequence (DNA): TGTGCCAGCAGTTCCTGGCCCACTGAAGCTTTCTTT.

The rearrangement uses TRBV4-2 and TRBJ2-3; TRBD1 matches 9 bases. The V gene end was trimmed by 0 bases and the J gene end by 1 base; junction bases not matched to a gene: 2. The CDR3 loop spans 16 amino acids. From germline, CDR1 is LGHNA and CDR2 YNFKEQ. CDR3 bases: TGTGCCAGCAGCCAAGAATGGACAGGGGGCACAGATACGCAGTATTTT. Protein sequence: CASSQEWTGGTDTQYF.

V and J are TRBV19 and TRBJ1-2; TRBD1 is a possible D gene (6 bases). V was pared by 5 bases and J by 4 bases, with 11 bases between. Germline CDR1 and CDR2: LNHDA and SQIVND (reference sequence). The CDR3 spans 13 residues. CDR3 sequence (DNA): TGTGCCAGTAGTTCAGGGGACCGCTATGGCTACACCTTC. It yields the protein CASSSGDRYGYTF.

Comments on this clone: Distinct nucleotide sequences in the sample also encode this CDR3. The chain uses TRBV29-1 and TRBJ2-5; D is perhaps TRBD1 (6 bases). V gave up 6 bases and J gave up 5 bases, with 10 bases separating them. CDR1 is SQVTM and CDR2 is ANQGSEA in the germline V gene. The CDR3 is 11 amino acids. Written as DNA, the CDR3 is TGCAGCGTCGACAGGTGGGAGACCCAGTACTTC. Encoded protein: CSVDRWETQYF.

The rearrangement links TRBV15 to TRBJ1-1; D ambiguous. Trimming cost V 5 bases and J 1 base, with 14 bases left between them. Per germline, CDR1 LNHNV and CDR2 YYDKDF (reference sequence). The CDR3 sequence is 15 residues long. The CDR3 coding sequence is TGTGCCACCAGCCGTCCCTTCCCTAGGAACACTGAAGCTTTCTTT. It specifies CATSRPFPRNTEAFF.

The chain combines TRBV28 with TRBJ1-1, with 11 bases lining up with TRBD1. Germline V lookup: CDR1 MDHEN, CDR2 SYDVKM. The CDR3 runs to 14 residues. The CDR3 spells CAVGQGVGIAEAFF. CDR3 in DNA: TGTGCAGTGGGACAGGGGGTAGGAATTGCTGAAGCTTTCTTT.

In DNA, the CDR3 is TGTGCCAGCAGTTTGGCAGGCCTGAACACTGAAGCTTTCTTT. This sequence encodes CASSLAGLNTEAFF. The V call is TRBV6-6, the J call TRBJ1-1; D unresolved. This CDR3 is built from 14 residues. V lost 4 bases to trimming and J lost 0 bases, with 9 bases between them. The germline V gene encodes CDR1 MNHNY and CDR2 SVGAGI (reference sequence).

The CDR3 reads CASSWDYHKETQYF. CDR3 DNA: TGTGCCAGCAGCTGGGACTACCATAAAGAGACCCAGTACTTC. This sequence joins TRBV7-2 and TRBJ2-5, with TRBD2 identical over 7 bases. The germline V gene has CDR1 SGHTA and CDR2 FQGNSA. This CDR3 region has 14 residues. The ends lost 4 bases at V and 3 bases at J; junction bases unmatched: 5.